Presented here are 26 T cell receptor beta chains from one specimen sequenced in a study of response to subunit inactivated influenza vaccine. TCRdb used MiXCR to reprocess the RT-PCR reads, holding one entry per CDR3 protein. Among more than 600,000 distinct CDR3 sequences, approximately 17% were seen once, and the ten largest hold roughly a tenth. The sample in question was PBMCs from blood, obtained roughly 5 days after vaccination. These receptor sequences come from a man aged 45-65 years who received an inactivated influenza vaccine.

This clonotype was seen only a few times. The chain couples TRBV10-2 to TRBJ2-1; D remains ambiguous. V gave up 3 bases and J gave up 4 bases, with 4 bases separating them. The CDR3 extends over 12 amino acids. Germline CDR1 and CDR2: WSHSY and SAAADI. The CDR3 nucleotides read TGCGCCAGCAGTGACTTATACAATGAGCAGTTCTTC. Translation: CASSDLYNEQFF.

A few counts support this clonotype. The rearrangement joins TRBV2 to TRBJ1-6; 9 bases agree with TRBD1. The trim removed 7 bases at V and 10 bases at J, leaving 11 bases unmatched. This CDR3 region has 15 residues. CDR1 and CDR2 from the germline V gene are SNHLY and FYNNEI. CDR3: CASTPLGQGNSPLHF. The CDR3, as DNA: TGTGCCAGCACTCCGTTGGGACAGGGCAACTCACCCCTCCACTTT. The full variable domain, with the rest looked up from reference TRBV2 and TRBJ1-6, is EPEVTQTPSHQVTQMGQEVILRCVPISNHLYFYWYRQILGQKVEFLVSFYNNEISEKSEIFDDQFSVERPDGSNFTLKIRSTKLEDSAMYFCASTPLGQGNSPLHFGNGTRLTVT.

The CDR3 sequence: CSVEGQGSETQYF. In DNA form, the CDR3 reads TGCAGCGTTGAGGGACAGGGCTCGGAGACCCAGTACTTC. The chain joins TRBV29-1 to TRBJ2-5; 9 nucleotides agree with TRBD1. Germline trimming cut 3 bases from V and 5 bases from J; bases unmatched to any gene: 4. Germline V lookup: CDR1 SQVTM, CDR2 ANQGSEA. CDR3 length: 13 amino acids.

CDR3 in amino acids: CASSSMGQTSSYNEQFF. In DNA, the CDR3 is TGCGCCAGCAGCTCTATGGGGCAGACGAGCTCCTACAATGAGCAGTTCTTC. The J gene is TRBJ2-1, the V gene TRBV5-1; D is possibly TRBD1 (5 bases). CDR1 and CDR2 (germline): SGHRS, YFSETQ. V shed 3 bases and J shed 0 bases, with 16 bases lying between them. The CDR3 sequence is 17 residues long.

This clonotype was found a few times. V and J are TRBV4-2 and TRBJ2-3; D tentatively fits TRBD1 or TRBD2 (5 bases each). V was pared by 0 bases and J by 3 bases, with 13 bases between. The V gene's germline CDR1 is LGHNA and CDR2 YNFKEQ. The CDR3 totals 16 residues. This chain's CDR3 is CASSQESQRTTDTQYF. In nucleotides, the CDR3 is TGTGCCAGCAGCCAAGAATCCCAGCGGACAACAGATACGCAGTATTTT.

The CDR3: CASSLETGNEQFF. The CDR3 DNA follows: TGTGCCAGCAGCTTAGAGACAGGGAATGAGCAGTTCTTC. This chain uses TRBV7-9 with TRBJ2-1; 7 positions agree with TRBD1. Germline-derived CDR1 and CDR2 are SEHNR and FQNEAQ (reference sequence). There are 13 residues in the CDR3. The J segment lost 7 bases and the V segment lost 1 base, leaving 1 base of the junction unmatched.

V usage is TRBV27 and J usage is TRBJ2-1, with D unresolved. CDR1 and CDR2 (germline): MNHEY, SMNVEV (reference sequence). This CDR3 comprises 13 residues. The V end was cut by 7 bases, the J end by 5 bases, with 12 bases between. In nucleotides, the CDR3 is TGTGCCAGCAAGGTCCTAGACCACAATGAGCAGTTCTTC. This encodes CASKVLDHNEQFF.

The chain couples TRBV5-1 to TRBJ2-1; 10 bases are a match to TRBD2. The CDR3 covers 19 residues. With 0 bases clipped from V and 0 bases from J, the junction kept 9 bases outside the gene matches. Per the germline V gene, CDR1 is SGHRS and CDR2 is YFSETQ. The CDR3 here is CASSLAVTAGGGSYNEQFF. The CDR3 bases are TGCGCCAGCAGCTTGGCTGTTACAGCGGGGGGGGGCTCCTACAATGAGCAGTTCTTC.

This clonotype was seen ten or more times. The CDR3 spells CASSLAVTDTDTQYF. The CDR3 nucleotides are TGTGCCAGCAGCTTAGCGGTTACCGACACAGATACGCAGTATTTT. The V and J genes are TRBV7-6 and TRBJ2-3, with D hard to call. Between the trimmed V and J ends, which lost 0 bases and 2 bases, there was a span of 9 bases. Germline loops: CDR1 SGHVS, CDR2 FNYEAQ. This CDR3 has 15 residues.

V is TRBV7-9 and J is TRBJ2-7; unclear D gene. This CDR3 contains 13 residues. The V gene lost 5 bases and the J gene lost 3 bases, with 11 bases spanning the gap. Germline V gene sequence: CDR1 SEHNR, CDR2 FQNEAQ (reference sequence). CDR3: CASSPPNFYEQYF. The CDR3 nucleotides are TGTGCCAGCAGCCCCCCTAACTTCTACGAGCAGTACTTC. The whole variable domain, filled in from reference TRBV7-9 and TRBJ2-7, reads DTGVSQNPRHKITKRGQNVTFRCDPISEHNRLYWYRQTLGQGPEFLTYFQNEAQLEKSRLLSDRFSAERPKGSFSTLEIQRTEQGDSAMYLCASSPPNFYEQYFGPGTRLTVT.

The J gene is TRBJ2-3, the V gene TRBV5-1, with 10 bases aligning to TRBD2. Trimming at V came to 7 bases and at J to 1 base, leaving 6 bases not matched to a gene. The germline CDR1 and CDR2 sequences are SGHRS and YFSETQ. The CDR3 totals 15 residues. In DNA, the CDR3 is TGCGCCAGCGGCAGAGCGGGGGGGCGCACAGATACGCAGTATTTT. Encoded protein: CASGRAGGRTDTQYF.

This chain uses TRBV2 with TRBJ2-5; D ambiguous. Deletions cut 4 bases from V and 1 base from J, with 13 bases between. Looked up from germline, CDR1 is SNHLY and CDR2 is FYNNEI. The CDR3 is 15 amino acids. CDR3 region: CASSAVRRSQETQYF. CDR3 DNA sequence: TGTGCCAGCAGTGCTGTCAGAAGAAGCCAAGAGACCCAGTACTTC.

This clonotype was counted between two and nine times. The gene calls are TRBV7-2 and TRBJ2-7, with 9 bases that match TRBD2. Germline V CDR1 and CDR2: SGHTA, FQGNSA. This CDR3 has 14 amino acids. V trimming: 5 bases; J trimming: 4 bases; junction bases outside the gene matches: 6. The CDR3: CASSLSGSGYEQYF. The CDR3 DNA sequence: TGTGCCAGCAGCCTTAGCGGGAGTGGGTACGAGCAGTACTTC.

Many counts were recorded for this clonotype. V gene TRBV11-2 combines with J gene TRBJ2-3; tentative D call: TRBD1 (5 bases). This CDR3 has 13 residues. Trimming removed 1 base at V and 5 bases at J, with 7 bases between. The germline gives CDR1 SGHAT, CDR2 FQNNGV. The CDR3 nucleotides are TGTGCCAGCAGCTTAGGGGGCCTAGATACGCAGTATTTT. Its protein is CASSLGGLDTQYF.

This clonotype was counted many times. V and J are TRBV5-1 and TRBJ2-6; 7 positions match TRBD1. The germline V gene has CDR1 SGHRS and CDR2 YFSETQ. The CDR3 consists of 15 residues. V lost 4 bases, J lost 2 bases, and 3 bases stayed unmatched. The CDR3 DNA sequence: TGCGCCAGCAGCGAACAGGGGACTGGGGCCAACGTCCTGACTTTC. Translated, it gives CASSEQGTGANVLTF. The full variable domain, rest sourced from reference TRBV5-1 and TRBJ2-6, is KAGVTQTPRYLIKTRGQQVTLSCSPISGHRSVSWYQQTPGQGLQFLFEYFSETQRNKGNFPGRFSGRQFSNSRSEMNVSTLELGDSALYLCASSEQGTGANVLTFGAGSRLTVL.

In its sample, this clonotype was seen a few times. The V gene is TRBV4-1, the J gene TRBJ2-1; 16 nucleotides agree with TRBD2. The CDR3 has 16 residues. Per the germline V gene, CDR1 is MGHRA and CDR2 is YSYEKL. With 4 bases clipped from V and 10 bases from J, the junction kept 7 bases outside the gene matches. The CDR3 DNA follows: TGCGCCAGCAGCCGGGCGCCGGGACTAGCGGGGGGGGAGCAGTTCTTC. Translating it yields CASSRAPGLAGGEQFF.

The CDR3 DNA sequence: TGCAGTGCTAGGAATCAGGACAGGGGAAACTATGGCTACACCTTC. Translation gives CSARNQDRGNYGYTF. The V and J genes are TRBV20-1 and TRBJ1-2, with 9 bases matching TRBD1. V gave up 3 bases and J gave up 2 bases; unmatched junction bases: 7. Germline V gene sequence: CDR1 DFQATT, CDR2 SNEGSKA (reference sequence). The CDR3 is 15 residues long.

The sample holds a few counts of this clonotype. This chain joins TRBV28 and TRBJ1-1; D is possibly TRBD1 (6 bases). Germline V gene data show CDR1 as MDHEN and CDR2 as SYDVKM. The CDR3 is 15 residues long. V was pared by 4 bases and J by 5 bases, with 17 bases between. The CDR3 DNA reads TGTGCCAGCAGTTCCGGGACAAGGGGGGGGACTGAAGCTTTCTTT. This gives the protein CASSSGTRGGTEAFF.

The gene calls are TRBV24-1 and TRBJ2-1, with D perhaps being TRBD1 or TRBD2 (5 bases each). Trimming left V 6 bases short and J 4 bases short, with 21 bases between. Germline CDR1 and CDR2: KGHDR and SFDVKD. The CDR3 loop spans 17 amino acids. The CDR3 bases are TGTGCCACCAGTCCCGCACGCCGGGACGGACCTTACAATGAGCAGTTCTTC. Its protein product is CATSPARRDGPYNEQFF.

Many counts were recorded for this clonotype. The genes are TRBV20-1 and TRBJ1-1; D is perhaps TRBD1 (6 bases). Germline V gene lookup returns CDR1 DFQATT and CDR2 SNEGSKA (reference sequence). The CDR3 totals 13 residues. The germline V and J ends were trimmed by 6 bases and 4 bases, with 15 bases remaining between them. In nucleotides, the CDR3 is TGCAGTGCCAGGGGTAGGGAGGGCACTGAAGCTTTCTTT. It is translated as CSARGREGTEAFF.

The sample holds a few counts of this clonotype. The chain has TRBV6-1 and TRBJ1-6, with unresolved D. The CDR3 sequence is 13 residues long. Germline CDR1 MNHNS, CDR2 SASEGT. V was trimmed by 7 bases and J by 7 bases, leaving 11 bases between them. DNA of the CDR3: TGTGCCAGCACGCGCAGTCGGAATTCACCCCTCCACTTT. As protein: CASTRSRNSPLHF.

This clonotype was seen many times. This chain uses TRBV6-2 or TRBV6-3 with TRBJ2-7; D not resolved. The germline V and J ends were trimmed by 3 bases and 2 bases, with 11 bases remaining between them. The CDR3 loop spans 14 amino acids. Looked up from germline, CDR1 is MNHEY and CDR2 is SVGEGT. The CDR3 protein is CASSYPRLTYEQYF. The CDR3 coding sequence is TGTGCCAGCAGTTATCCGCGGTTGACCTACGAGCAGTACTTC.

This clonotype occurred a few times. At one boundary the junction diverges from the germline segment, which might be a read error. The chain uses TRBV18 and TRBJ2-1, with 7 bases identical to TRBD2. The germline CDR1 and CDR2 sequences are KGHSH and LQKENI. The CDR3 length is 12 residues. The CDR3 region has the DNA TGTGCCAGCTCACCAACCCCCGAGGGAGGGATCTTC. This translates into CASSPTPEGGIF.

The chain has TRBV5-1 and TRBJ2-1; 11 positions agree with TRBD1. The CDR3 loop spans 16 amino acids. The germline V gene has CDR1 SGHRS and CDR2 YFSETQ. V lost 0 bases to trimming and J lost 10 bases; unmatched junction nucleotides: 9. CDR3 amino acids: CASSLGFRTGGYEQFF. The CDR3 coding sequence is TGCGCCAGCAGCTTGGGCTTCAGGACAGGGGGCTACGAGCAGTTCTTC. Filled out from reference TRBV5-1 and TRBJ2-1, the complete variable domain reads KAGVTQTPRYLIKTRGQQVTLSCSPISGHRSVSWYQQTPGQGLQFLFEYFSETQRNKGNFPGRFSGRQFSNSRSEMNVSTLELGDSALYLCASSLGFRTGGYEQFFGPGTRLTVL.

This clonotype has a handful of counts. The CDR3 loop is CASTRGGGGVSDTQYF. CDR3 nucleotides: TGTGCCAGCACAAGAGGAGGAGGGGGGGTCTCAGATACGCAGTATTTT. The chain combines TRBV19 with TRBJ2-3, with D perhaps matching TRBD2 (7 bases). Trimming removed 9 bases from V and 4 bases from J, with 23 bases in between. Looked up from germline, CDR1 is LNHDA and CDR2 is SQIVND (reference sequence). The CDR3 length is 16 residues.

V usage is TRBV7-8 and J usage is TRBJ2-7; tentatively, D is TRBD1 (6 bases). Germline CDR1 SGHVS, CDR2 FQNEAQ. The CDR3 has 14 residues. V lost 0 bases, J lost 5 bases, and 11 bases lay in between. In DNA form, the CDR3 reads TGTGCCAGCAGCTTAGCCGGGACAAAGCACGAGCAGTACTTC. Amino acid sequence: CASSLAGTKHEQYF.